This TCR beta chain was sequenced for a study of technical replicates of blood from a few donors. Assay: immunoSEQ multiplex PCR; the TCRdb copy retains only in-frame clones and omits some. The sample lists about 79,000 clones, around 94% seen once, with 0.2% to 0.3% in the top ten. This CDR3 contains 16 residues. V gave up 0 bases and J gave up 2 bases, with 11 bases separating them. Germline-derived CDR1 and CDR2 are MNHEY and SMNVEV (reference sequence). Sequencing was carried out using T cells isolated from PBMCs. This sequence originates from a human donor in good health. V is TRBV27 and J is TRBJ2-1, with D unclear. CDR3 bases: TGTGCCAGCAGTTTATCGTCTGTGGGCCCCTACAATGAGCAGTTCTTC. As protein: CASSLSSVGPYNEQFF.